This T cell receptor beta chain was captured by sequencing in a study of blood T cell repertoires in COVID-19. Whole-study context: T cells, B-cell-depleted T cells, or PBMCs supplied cDNA or gDNA.

The CDR3 length is 16 residues. V trimming: 6 bases; J trimming: 5 bases; junction bases outside the gene matches: 13. CDR1 is LGHDT, CDR2 YNNKEL, per germline (reference sequence). Profiled with immunoSEQ multiplex PCR; TCRdb holds only in-frame clones, not every one. The table has roughly 140,000 clones, roughly 85% seen once; the top ten hold about 8%. The receptor was isolated from a woman aged 60-75 years with COVID-19, enrolled during active disease. The V and J genes are TRBV3-1 (or the pseudogene TRBV3-2) and TRBJ2-7, with TRBD2 identical over 10 bases. The sequenced material came from peripheral blood. CDR3 nucleotides: TGTGCCAGCAGTTATGCCCCCTCAACTAGCGGGGACGAGCAGTACTTC. Amino acids: CASSYAPSTSGDEQYF.